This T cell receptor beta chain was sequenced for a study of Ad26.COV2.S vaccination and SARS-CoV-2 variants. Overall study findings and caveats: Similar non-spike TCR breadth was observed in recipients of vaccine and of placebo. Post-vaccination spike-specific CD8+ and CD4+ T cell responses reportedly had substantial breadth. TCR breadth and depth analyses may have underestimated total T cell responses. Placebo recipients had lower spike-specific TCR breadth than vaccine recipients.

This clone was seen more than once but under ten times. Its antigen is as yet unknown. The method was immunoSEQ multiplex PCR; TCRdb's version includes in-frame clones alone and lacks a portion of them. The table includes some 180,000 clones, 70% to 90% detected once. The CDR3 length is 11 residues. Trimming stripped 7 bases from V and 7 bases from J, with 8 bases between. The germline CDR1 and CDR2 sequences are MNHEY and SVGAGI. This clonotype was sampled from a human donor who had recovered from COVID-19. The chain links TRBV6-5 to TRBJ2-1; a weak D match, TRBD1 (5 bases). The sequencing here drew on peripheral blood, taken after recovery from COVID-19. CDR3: CASTGLNEQFF. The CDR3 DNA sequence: TGTGCCAGCACAGGGTTGAATGAGCAGTTCTTC.